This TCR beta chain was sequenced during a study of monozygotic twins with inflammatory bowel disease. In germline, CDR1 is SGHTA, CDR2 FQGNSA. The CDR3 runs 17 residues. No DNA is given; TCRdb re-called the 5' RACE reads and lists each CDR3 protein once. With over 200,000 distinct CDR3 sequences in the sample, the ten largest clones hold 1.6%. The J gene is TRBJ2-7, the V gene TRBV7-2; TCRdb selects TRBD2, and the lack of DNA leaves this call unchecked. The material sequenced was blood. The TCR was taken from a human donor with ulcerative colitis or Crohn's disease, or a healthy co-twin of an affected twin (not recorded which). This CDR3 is CASSSSWGLAKIYEQYF. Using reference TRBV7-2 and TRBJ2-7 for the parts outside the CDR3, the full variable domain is GAGVSQSPSNKVTEKGKDVELRCDPISGHTALYWYRQSLGQGLEFLIYFQGNSAPDKSGLPSDRFSAERTGGSVSTLTIQRTQQEDSAVYLCASSSSWGLAKIYEQYFGPGTRLTVT.